These 14 T cell receptor beta chains were sequenced from one sample in a study of vaccination and CD4 T cells after COVID-19. Oncomine TCR Beta short-read sequencing was applied to DNA from cultured CD4+ T cells. TCRdb reanalysed the PCR reads using MiXCR and keeps one entry per CDR3 protein. The table lists 15,000 to 20,000 distinct CDR3 sequences, approximately 53% of them singletons, with roughly a tenth in the top ten. These receptors have no identified antigens. Indicated treatment: approximately nine-day PBMC culture with coronavirus spike peptide pools or control peptides (ViraFEST assay). Source material: CD4+ T cells from blood, cultured in vitro. These receptor sequences come from a human donor who had recovered from COVID-19.

V and J are TRBV11-2 and TRBJ2-7; TRBD2 matches 10 bases. Germline V gene data show CDR1 as SGHAT and CDR2 as FQNNGV. The CDR3 extends over 16 amino acids. Losses at the gene ends were 1 base for V and 4 bases for J; bases not matched to a gene: 7. In nucleotides, the CDR3 is TGTGCCAGCAGCTTAGCCCTAGCGGGGGAACATTACGAGCAGTACTTC. Translation gives CASSLALAGEHYEQYF.

On this clonotype itself: The junction shows a germline mismatch at one end, possibly a read error. J is TRBJ2-5 and V is TRBV7-3; possible D gene TRBD2, 6 bases. Germline values: CDR1 SGHTA, CDR2 FQGTGA. The CDR3 totals 15 residues. CDR3 bases: TGTGCCAGCAGCTTAGGAGGGGCGAACCAAAAGACCCAGTACTTC. Translated: CASSLGGANQKTQYF. The whole variable domain, filled in from reference TRBV7-3 and TRBJ2-5, reads GAGVSQTPSNKVTEKGKYVELRCDPISGHTALYWYRQSLGQGPEFLIYFQGTGAADDSGLPNDRFFAVRPEGSVSTLKIQRTERGDSAVYLCASSLGGANQKTQYFGPGTRLLVL.

The chain joins TRBV18 to TRBJ1-2; maybe TRBD1 (5 bases). The ends were cut back, 6 bases at V and 3 bases at J, with 11 bases in the middle. CDR3 length: 13 amino acids. The germline V gene has CDR1 KGHSH and CDR2 LQKENI. The CDR3, as DNA: TGTGCCAGCTCCCTCGGGGGGGACTATGGCTACACCTTC. Translating gives CASSLGGDYGYTF.

The CDR3 nucleotides are TGTGCCAGTAGGACGGACCAAACCTCCTACGAGCAGTACTTC. The encoded protein is CASRTDQTSYEQYF. The chain is built from TRBV19 and TRBJ2-7; no reliable D call. The CDR3 runs to 14 residues. The V end lost 6 bases, the J end lost 0 bases, and 12 bases lay between the germline ends. CDR1 is LNHDA and CDR2 is SQIVND in the germline V gene (reference sequence).

This clonotype appeared a few times. The chain links TRBV7-9 to TRBJ1-2, with D possibly TRBD1 on 5 matching bases. This CDR3 is built from 15 residues. The V gene lost 9 bases and the J gene lost 0 bases, with 17 bases spanning the gap. From germline, CDR1 is SEHNR and CDR2 FQNEAQ (reference sequence). This chain's CDR3 is CASEIPGGPNYGYTF. The CDR3 nucleotides read TGTGCCAGTGAGATCCCCGGGGGACCTAACTATGGCTACACCTTC.

The chain is built from TRBV11-2 and TRBJ2-1; 12 positions match TRBD2. V dropped 4 bases and J dropped 7; count of bases not matched to a gene: 17. The CDR3 sequence is 19 residues long. CDR1 is SGHAT, CDR2 FQNNGV, per germline. The chain's CDR3 is CASSSRAPGTSGLRNEQFF. As DNA, the CDR3 is TGTGCCAGCAGCTCCAGGGCTCCCGGGACTAGCGGGTTAAGGAATGAGCAGTTCTTC.

The chain joins TRBV19 to TRBJ1-2; 9 bases map to TRBD1. Germline lookup yields CDR1 LNHDA and CDR2 SQIVND (reference sequence). After removal of 9 bases from V and 3 bases from J, the junction contained 17 bases not matched to a gene. This CDR3 comprises 17 residues. CDR3: CASSPGQGPRGHYGYTF. CDR3 in DNA: TGTGCCAGCTCCCCGGGACAGGGCCCTCGAGGGCACTATGGCTACACCTTC.

V gene TRBV29-1 combines with J gene TRBJ2-3; TRBD2 matches at 8 bases. The CDR3 totals 13 residues. Germline trimming cut 4 bases from V and 4 bases from J; bases unmatched to any gene: 4. Germline V CDR1 and CDR2: SQVTM, ANQGSEA. The CDR3 spells CSVAGRVADTQYF. The CDR3 coding sequence is TGCAGCGTTGCCGGGAGGGTAGCAGATACGCAGTATTTT.

The count of this clonotype is one. The gene calls are TRBV21-1 and TRBJ1-3. TRBV21-1 is a pseudogene segment. This CDR3 spans 16 amino acids. The CDR3 nucleotides are TGTGCCAGCAGCAAAGCGCTAGGAGTCTCTGGAAACACCATATATTTT. Translated: CASSKALGVSGNTIYF.

The J gene is TRBJ2-2, the V gene TRBV20-1; D remains unclear. The CDR3 spans 11 residues. V gave up 1 base and J gave up 6 bases, with 3 bases separating them. Per the germline V gene, CDR1 is DFQATT and CDR2 is SNEGSKA (reference sequence). CDR3 nucleotides: TGCAGTGCTAGAGTGGCCGGGGAGCTGTTTTTT. Encoded protein: CSARVAGELFF.

The V call is TRBV19, the J call TRBJ1-1; 12 bases map to TRBD1. The CDR3 length is 16 residues. The trim removed 7 bases at V and 4 bases at J, leaving 10 bases unmatched. Germline CDR1 and CDR2: LNHDA and SQIVND (reference sequence). Here the CDR3 reads CASTGTGGFDPTEAFF. The CDR3 DNA follows: TGTGCCAGTACAGGGACAGGGGGCTTTGACCCCACTGAAGCTTTCTTT.

J is TRBJ2-4 and V is TRBV6-5; possibly TRBD1 or TRBD2 for D (5 bases each). Germline loops: CDR1 MNHEY, CDR2 SVGAGI. The CDR3 loop spans 14 amino acids. The germline V and J ends were trimmed by 4 bases and 3 bases, with 10 bases remaining between them. CDR3 loop: CASSSRDRKNIQYF. In DNA, the CDR3 is TGTGCCAGCAGTTCCCGGGACCGCAAAAACATTCAGTACTTC.

This clonotype was seen a few times. The J gene is TRBJ2-5, the V gene TRBV7-2; TRBD2 matches at 9 bases. V lost 6 bases to trimming and J lost 4 bases; unmatched junction nucleotides: 6. In germline, CDR1 is SGHTA, CDR2 FQGNSA. The CDR3 sequence is 14 residues long. The CDR3 bases are TGTGCCAGCAGAGTAGCGGGAGTAATAGAGACCCAGTACTTC. Translation: CASRVAGVIETQYF.

The rearrangement links TRBV19 to TRBJ1-4, with 9 bases fitting TRBD1. This CDR3 region has 15 residues. The germline gives CDR1 LNHDA, CDR2 SQIVND (reference sequence). V lost 5 bases and J lost 7; bases outside the gene matches: 8. The CDR3 nucleotides read TGTGCCAGTAGTGCGACAGGGGGTTCATTTGAAAAACTGTTTTTT. Residues: CASSATGGSFEKLFF.